The sequence of this T cell receptor beta chain was determined in a study of blood T cells in healthy people across ages. General study findings and limits: Long-lived donors exceeded aged donors in naive CD4+ cells and diversity. Investigators viewed diversity estimates from one million T cells as underestimates, the study reported.

Collection of around 10 milliliters of peripheral blood was performed for each donor. This clonotype came up once. Its antigen remains unidentified. An end of the junction does not agree with germline; a read error may underlie this. In germline, CDR1 is SGDLS, CDR2 YYNGEE. The CDR3 sequence is 13 residues long. Sample-barcoded 5' priming and a J-beta primer mix drove a second PCR of roughly 7 to 11 cycles. CDR3-containing paired-end reads numbered at least 2.5 million in each sample. TCRdb recomputed calls from the 5' RACE reads with MiXCR, one row per CDR3 protein. The repertoire holds hundreds of thousands of distinct CDR3 sequences, with approximately 30% as singletons.

Sample: blood. The rearrangement joins TRBV9 to TRBJ1-2; 8 nucleotides match TRBD1. The sequence was collected from a woman older than 75 in good health. This CDR3 is CVSSESQGAGYTF. The CDR3 DNA is TGTGTCAGCAGCGAGAGCCAGGGGGCTGGCTACACCTTC.